A selection of T cell receptor beta chains follows, all from one sample in a study of response to subunit inactivated influenza vaccine. TCRdb re-called the RT-PCR reads through MiXCR, storing one row per CDR3 protein. This sample has hundreds of thousands of distinct CDR3 sequences, with around a sixth found just once. Sequencing used PBMCs from blood, obtained approximately 12 days after vaccination. The receptor set was obtained from a man in his forties or fifties who received an inactivated influenza vaccine. The CDR3 runs from the conserved cysteine through the conserved F or W. Each record gives: clone size, J gene, D gene, V gene, CDR3 DNA, CDR3 protein. D genes are given only for firm matches. Clone size appears in some rows only: once, few, many, or a class for an expanded clone.

NA | TRBJ2-2 | TRBD1 | TRBV6-2/TRBV6-3 | TGTGCCAGCAGTCGCCAGACAGGGGGCAAGGCATCGGACACCGGGGAGCTGTTTTTT | CASSRQTGGKASDTGELFF
many | TRBJ2-5 | TRBD2 | TRBV28 | TGTGCCAGCAACAGTAGGGCGGGAGGTGAAGAGACCCAGTACTTC | CASNSRAGGEETQYF
NA | TRBJ2-7 | NA | TRBV28 | TGTGCCAGCCTCCGATCTCGGACTGTGCCCTACGAGCAGTACTTC | CASLRSRTVPYEQYF
few | TRBJ2-7 | NA | TRBV10-3 | TGTGCCATCAGTGAGTCGTTGAAGGAGCAGTACTTC | CAISESLKEQYF
few | TRBJ1-1 | NA | TRBV5-1 | TGCGCCAGCAGCTGGGAACAAGGTGAAGCTTTCTTT | CASSWEQGEAFF
few | TRBJ1-5 | NA | TRBV29-1 | TGCAGCGTGGGCCAGGGATTAGATCAGCCCCAGCATTTT | CSVGQGLDQPQHF
NA | TRBJ2-7 | TRBD2 | TRBV6-2/TRBV6-3 | TGTGCCAGCAGCCTTAGGACTAGCGGGAGTCTGTACGAGCAGTACTTC | CASSLRTSGSLYEQYF
few | TRBJ2-7 | NA | TRBV7-6 | TGTGCCAGCAGTCCCCGGGCCCCGCGAAAGTCCTACGAGCAGTACTTC | CASSPRAPRKSYEQYF
NA | TRBJ2-1 | NA | TRBV11-3 | TGTGCCAGCAGCTTAGATGTTCTCAATGAGCAGTTCTTC | CASSLDVLNEQFF
few | TRBJ2-7 | NA | TRBV7-9 | TGTGCCAGCAGCTTAGCAGGGGCTTTCGAGCAGTACTTC | CASSLAGAFEQYF
NA | TRBJ2-5 | NA | TRBV7-6 | TGTGCCAGCAGCCGTGGTGGGGGGCGAGAGACCCAGTACTTC | CASSRGGGRETQYF
few | TRBJ1-1 | NA | TRBV29-1 | TGCAGCGGTTGTTGGGGACCGAACACTGAAGCTTTCTTT | CSGCWGPNTEAFF
many | TRBJ2-1 | TRBD2 | TRBV24-1 | TGTGCCACCAGTGGAATCGGTAGCGGGAGTTTGTACAATGAGCAGTTCTTC | CATSGIGSGSLYNEQFF
NA | TRBJ2-1 | NA | TRBV11-2 | TGTGCCAGCAGCTTAAAGGCGACCGTGGGTGAGCAGTTCTTC | CASSLKATVGEQFF
NA | TRBJ2-3 | NA | TRBV18 | TGTGCCAGCTCACCAGTGGGGGTGACAGATACGCAGTATTTT | CASSPVGVTDTQYF
NA | TRBJ2-7 | NA | TRBV20-1 | TGCAGTGCTCCTAGACAAGACGAGCAGTACTTC | CSAPRQDEQYF
few | TRBJ1-1 | TRBD1 | TRBV29-1 | TGCAGCGTTATAGAGGGGGCCGCTGAAGCTTTCTTT | CSVIEGAAEAFF
NA | TRBJ1-5 | NA | TRBV4-3 | TGCGCCAGCAGCCAAGACAGGGGTAGCAATCAGCCCCAGCATTTT | CASSQDRGSNQPQHF
NA | TRBJ2-7 | NA | TRBV30 | TGTGCCTGGAGTGTTAGGAACTACGAGCAGTACTTC | CAWSVRNYEQYF
NA | TRBJ2-1 | NA | TRBV6-1 | TGTGCCAGCAGTAAAGACCTGCTTCTGAACAATGAGCAGTTCTTC | CASSKDLLLNNEQFF
NA | TRBJ2-7 | TRBD2 | TRBV4-1 | TGCGCCAGCAGCCGCAGCGGGGGGGCTTCTACCTACGAGCAGTACTTC | CASSRSGGASTYEQYF
NA | TRBJ2-2 | NA | TRBV28 | TGTGCCAGCGGTGGGCCACAGTCGAACACCGGGGAGCTGTTTTTT | CASGGPQSNTGELFF
NA | TRBJ2-1 | NA | TRBV13 | TGTGCCAGTCGTTCTTGGGAGGTGGCCTACAATGAGCAGTTCTTC | CASRSWEVAYNEQFF
NA | TRBJ1-2 | TRBD1 | TRBV7-2 | TGTGCCAGCAGCTTATCGGGACAGGGGGCCGACGGCTACACCTTC | CASSLSGQGADGYTF
few | TRBJ1-1 | NA | TRBV20-1 | TGCAGTGCTAGAGGGACGGTGAACACTGAAGCTTTCTTT | CSARGTVNTEAFF
few | TRBJ1-5 | TRBD1 | TRBV3-1 | TGTGCCAGCAGCCAAGCAGGGACAGGGGGCCAGCCCCAGCATTTT | CASSQAGTGGQPQHF
many | TRBJ2-7 | TRBD2 | TRBV12-3/TRBV12-4 | TGTGCCAGCAGTTCGGGGGGGACCTGGGGCTCCGAGCAGTACTTC | CASSSGGTWGSEQYF
NA | TRBJ1-3 | NA | TRBV29-1 | TGCAGCGTTGTTCGGGAGAACTCTGGAAACACCATATATTTT | CSVVRENSGNTIYF
NA | TRBJ2-7 | NA | TRBV7-9 | TGTGCCAGCAGCGAAATGACCTACGAGCAGTACTTC | CASSEMTYEQYF
NA | TRBJ2-1 | TRBD2 | TRBV3-1 | TGTGCCAGCAGCCTTTTGCGGGAGGGACCCAATGAGCAGTTCTTC | CASSLLREGPNEQFF
few | TRBJ2-1 | TRBD2 | TRBV29-1 | TGCAGCGTTGAACGTGGCGGGAGGGGTCAGTTCTTC | CSVERGGRGQFF
NA | TRBJ1-3 | NA | TRBV28 | TGTGCCACCATCCCCCAGGGGATGCGGAACACCATATATTTT | CATIPQGMRNTIYF
few | TRBJ2-2 | TRBD2 | TRBV7-2 | TGTGCCAGCAGCTTCATGTCAGCGGGAGGCACCGGGGAGCTGTTTTTT | CASSFMSAGGTGELFF
few | TRBJ2-1 | NA | TRBV7-9 | TGTGCCAGCAGCCCCTTTATTCAGAGCTCCTACAATGAGCAGTTCTTC | CASSPFIQSSYNEQFF
NA | TRBJ1-6 | TRBD1 | TRBV5-1 | TGCGCCAGCAGCCTAACAGGGGGAGCCTCTTTGATGAATTCACCCCTCCACTTT | CASSLTGGASLMNSPLHF
few | TRBJ2-7 | TRBD1 | TRBV29-1 | TGCAGCGTTGAAGAAGATGGACAGGTTTTTCGCGAGCAGTACTTC | CSVEEDGQVFREQYF
many | TRBJ1-2 | NA | TRBV11-2 | TGTGCCAGCAGCTTGACCCCTGGGGGGAGCGACTATGGCTACACCTTC | CASSLTPGGSDYGYTF